The text below deals with one T cell receptor beta chain. Its antigen is as yet unknown. The sample comes from a study of beta chain features in type 1 diabetes. Study details: Sorted cells from all samples, numbering about 98 million, were examined. Findings and caveats of the study: PCR might preferentially amplify shorter templates, equally in patients and controls. In these data, an HLA type influence on TCRB rearrangement remained unresolved.

The isolated RNA, all of it, was reverse transcribed, so expressed TCRB transcripts were what got sequenced. The assay was immunoSEQ multiplex PCR, and TCRdb's table has in-frame clones only and misses some. The table shows 350,000 to 450,000 clones, with over 11% occurring only once. One heparinised draw of blood, averaging approximately 110 mL, came from each donor. Germline CDR1 reads LNHNV; CDR2 reads YYDKDF (reference sequence). V lost 0 bases, J lost 3 bases, and 11 bases lay in between. This CDR3 is 15 amino acids long. The sample was naive CD4+ T cells from blood. The chain recombines TRBV15 with TRBJ1-1; maybe TRBD1 (5 bases). The sequence came from a man aged 25 to 40 in good health. The CDR3 protein is CATSRDTGRYTEAFF. The CDR3 nucleotides read TGTGCCACCAGCAGAGATACAGGAAGGTACACTGAAGCTTTCTTT.